Reported below is one T cell receptor (beta chain). There are a few counts of this clone. No cognate antigen has been identified for it. No base qualities exist here, and no much larger clone lies one base off it. The data belong to a study of blood T cell repertoires in COVID-19 (dated by TCRdb to 2019 to 2021). The study in broad terms: The collaborator samples originated in the United States, Italy and Spain and spanned the acute and convalescent phases of COVID-19. Deeply sampled blood TCRbeta repertoires from subjects exposed to, actively infected with, or recovered from COVID-19 were included in the dataset. Nearly every sample came with metadata listing a de-identified subject ID, COVID-19 status, age in years and sex. Where HLA class I and class II types were available, the types were taken from metadata supplied by the sample provider, not from assay-based typing. The prospective study material was composed of cDNA or gDNA derived from T cells, B-cell-depleted T cells, or PBMCs. The repertoires were made available in a free public database intended to serve as a resource for research on the immune response to SARS-CoV-2. The samples were drawn from two sources: the first 160 participants of the ongoing ImmuneRACE study, and over 950 subjects contributed by 6 global collaborators. General study outcomes and caveats: The amount of clinical and demographic metadata varied by source and participant and was provided uncurated.

V drops 4 bases and J drops 1 base, leaving 11 bases in between. Counted from cysteine to phenylalanine, this CDR3 has 15 amino acids. Solely the CDR3 DNA is kept, with 45 bases framed from the first base. The germline V gene encodes CDR1 SNHLY and CDR2 FYNNEI. One collaborating source in Seattle enrolled patients during active infection and followed them longitudinally through the course of disease. Whole blood was collected in K2EDTA tubes by collaborating institutions according to the institutions' own protocols. For TCRbeta analysis, collaborators shipped samples as frozen whole blood, isolated PBMCs, or DNA extracted from either of those sample types. The immunoSEQ Assay, a bias-controlled multiplex PCR, was used to amplify TCRbeta CDR3 regions from genomic DNA. From the authors' description of their analysis: The number of nucleated cells in each sample was estimated from the amplification of reference gene primers within the assay. Sequence reads were collapsed and filtered to measure the absolute abundance of every unique TCRbeta CDR3 rearrangement. Productive Simpson clonality was computed per sample as the square root of Simpson's diversity index over productive rearrangements. TCRdb provides this immuneACCESS table in a form limited to in-frame rearrangements. Some clones are lacking; in checked studies, under half of them reflect an unresolved V gene, and why the rest are absent is not known. Clone size and the V and J calls come from that table; the DNA yielded D and trimming. For this sample the table gives 330,000 or so clones, of which roughly 86% were detected only once. The ten largest clones represent approximately 10% of the sample.

The specimen was peripheral blood. The sequence came from a man aged 25-45 years with COVID-19, enrolled during active disease. Rearrangement joined TRBV2 to TRBJ1-5; there is no confident call for the D gene. The DNA sequence is TGTGCCAGCAGTGGCGGCAGTCTGAGCAATCAGCCCCAGCATTTT. The resulting protein is CASSGGSLSNQPQHF.